This is a list of T cell receptor beta chains from one sample in a study of cytomegalovirus exposure and HLA in healthy donors. The table came from immunoSEQ multiplex PCR; TCRdb's copy has only in-frame clones and leaves some out. The data show around 49,000 clones, 80% seen once. The sequenced sample consisted of PBMCs. These receptors were collected from a man aged 30 to 45 in good health and CMV-seropositive. The conserved cysteine and the conserved F or W are not part of the CDR3 here.

J gene: TRBJ2-1
V gene: TRBV29-1
CDR3 protein: SVGSGGSVYDEQF

J gene: TRBJ2-7
V gene: TRBV29-1
CDR3 protein: SVGVGGGPDEQY

J gene: TRBJ1-5
V gene: TRBV2
CDR3 protein: ASSRGQANQPQH

J gene: TRBJ2-1
V gene: TRBV9
CDR3 protein: ASSVRGGGVSSYNEQF

J gene: TRBJ2-6
V gene: TRBV5-1
CDR3 protein: ASSDSGQGASGANVLT

J gene: TRBJ2-5
V gene: TRBV29-1
CDR3 protein: SVPGHFKETQY

J gene: TRBJ1-6
V gene: TRBV19
CDR3 protein: ASTGGPYNSPLH

J gene: TRBJ1-1
V gene: TRBV5-3
CDR3 protein: ARSHGYSTEAF

J gene: TRBJ2-1
V gene: TRBV18
CDR3 protein: ASSPGLAGVKPEQF

J gene: TRBJ2-5
V gene: TRBV10-3
CDR3 protein: AISAGAGGRETQY

J gene: TRBJ2-5
V gene: TRBV7-2
CDR3 protein: ASSLGLFVQETQY

J gene: TRBJ2-7
V gene: TRBV6-5
CDR3 protein: ASRSTGTYEQY

J gene: TRBJ1-1
V gene: TRBV9
CDR3 protein: ASSLTGQGDTEAF

J gene: TRBJ1-1
V gene: TRBV30
CDR3 protein: AWSKGGTGIEAF